This T cell receptor beta chain was identified in a study of control samples from healthy donors and cancer patients. Profiled with immunoSEQ multiplex PCR; TCRdb holds only in-frame clones, not every one. The repertoire holds some 140,000 clones, with around 96% as singletons. Germline V CDR1 and CDR2: SNHLY, FYNNEI. The V gene lost 2 bases and the J gene lost 4 bases, with 4 bases spanning the gap. The CDR3 spans 12 residues. The source material was blood. This receptor was identified in a middle-aged man in good health. The chain couples TRBV2 to TRBJ2-3; D not resolved. CDR3 protein: CASSESPDTQYF. The CDR3 DNA sequence: TGTGCCAGCAGTGAATCCCCAGATACGCAGTATTTT. Using reference TRBV2 and TRBJ2-3 for the parts outside the CDR3, the full variable domain is EPEVTQTPSHQVTQMGQEVILRCVPISNHLYFYWYRQILGQKVEFLVSFYNNEISEKSEIFDDQFSVERPDGSNFTLKIRSTKLEDSAMYFCASSESPDTQYFGPGTRLTVL.